This entry lists 20 T cell receptor beta chains sequenced from one sample in a study of T-cell memory formation after mild COVID-19. TCRdb fed the 5' RACE reads into MiXCR, producing one record per CDR3 protein. The table has roughly 300,000 distinct CDR3 sequences, approximately 14% seen once. Specimen: PBMCs or a T cell subset sorted from them (not recorded which). Receptor source: a man aged 18 to 29 who had mild COVID-19 (a few samples of this study predate the infection). Cell type and time point are not known.

This clonotype has a handful of counts. The genes are TRBV6-5 and TRBJ1-1; D is perhaps TRBD1 (5 bases). This CDR3 spans 11 amino acids. V lost 8 bases and J lost 9, with 13 bases in between. In germline, CDR1 is MNHEY, CDR2 SVGAGI. This chain's CDR3 is CASGNRTKAFF. As DNA, the CDR3 is TGTGCCAGCGGCAACAGGACGAAAGCTTTCTTT.

This chain connects TRBV12-3 or TRBV12-4 to TRBJ2-2; no reliable D call. This CDR3 region has 13 residues. Trimming removed 3 bases at V and 4 bases at J, with 6 bases between. The CDR3 coding sequence is TGTGCCAGCAGTTTTGGGCCCACCGGGGAGCTGTTTTTT. Its protein is CASSFGPTGELFF.

This clonotype was detected only a few times. The chain recombines TRBV15 with TRBJ1-2; no clear D. Germline lookup yields CDR1 LNHNV and CDR2 YYDKDF (reference sequence). The germline V and J ends were trimmed by 0 bases and 4 bases, with 9 bases remaining between them. There are 14 residues in the CDR3. For the CDR3, the DNA is TGTGCCACCAGCAGAGATCACACAGTCTATGGCTACACCTTC. Protein: CATSRDHTVYGYTF.

V gene TRBV2 combines with J gene TRBJ1-2, with D maybe TRBD1 (5 bases). V lost 2 bases and J lost 14, with 12 bases in between. Germline-derived CDR1 and CDR2 are SNHLY and FYNNEI. The CDR3 totals 11 residues. The CDR3 sequence is CASSEFRGSTF. In nucleotides, the CDR3 is TGTGCCAGCAGTGAATTCCGGGGCAGTACCTTC.

The V call is TRBV9, the J call TRBJ1-4; D gene unclear. CDR1 is SGDLS, CDR2 YYNGEE, per germline. V lost 0 bases and J lost 0, with 6 bases in between. The CDR3 loop spans 15 amino acids. In DNA form, the CDR3 reads TGTGCCAGCAGCGTAGTTGGCTCAACTAATGAAAAACTGTTTTTT. Its translation is CASSVVGSTNEKLFF.

There are many counts of this clonotype. The chain employs TRBV7-3 and TRBJ2-7; TRBD2 might be the D (5 bases). V shed 7 bases and J shed 0 bases, with 22 bases lying between them. Germline V lookup: CDR1 SGHTA, CDR2 FQGTGA. This CDR3 is 17 amino acids long. The CDR3 is CASTQEVEISSSYEQYF. CDR3 nucleotides: TGTGCCAGCACCCAGGAGGTGGAGATTTCGAGCTCCTACGAGCAGTACTTC.

Only a few counts were recorded for this clonotype. V usage is TRBV5-1 and J usage is TRBJ2-5; 7 bases map to TRBD2. From germline, CDR1 is SGHRS and CDR2 YFSETQ. The CDR3 length is 15 residues. J gave up 1 base and V 0 bases, and 3 bases lay outside the gene matches. The CDR3 bases are TGCGCCAGCAGCTTGGGGTCTAGCGGCCAAGAGACCCAGTACTTC. Translating gives CASSLGSSGQETQYF.

This clonotype was counted only a few times. This chain links TRBV5-1 with TRBJ2-7; D is tentatively TRBD1 or TRBD2 (5 bases each). Germline CDR1 SGHRS, CDR2 YFSETQ. Deletions cut 4 bases from V and 2 bases from J, with 13 bases between. The CDR3 spans 14 residues. The CDR3 bases are TGCGCCAGCAGCACCCGGGACGGCCCCTACGAGCAGTACTTC. Translating gives CASSTRDGPYEQYF.

The chain is built from TRBV10-3 and TRBJ1-4; unclear D gene. Germline values: CDR1 ENHRY, CDR2 SYGVKD. The length of the CDR3 is 14 residues. The V end lost 0 bases, the J end lost 10 bases, and 12 bases lay between the germline ends. The CDR3 bases are TGTGCCATCAGTGAGTCTGAACCTGAGGGAAAACTGTTTTTT. This gives the protein CAISESEPEGKLFF.

This clonotype was counted only a few times. This chain connects TRBV5-1 to TRBJ2-3, with TRBD2 matching over 7 bases. CDR1 SGHRS and CDR2 YFSETQ come from the germline V gene. This CDR3 is built from 14 residues. With 6 bases clipped from V and 5 bases from J, the junction kept 9 bases outside the gene matches. CDR3 residues: CASTSGGGEDTQYF. CDR3 DNA sequence: TGCGCCAGCACCTCTGGGGGGGGTGAAGATACGCAGTATTTT.

This clonotype appeared many times. This chain connects TRBV7-2 to TRBJ1-5; 10 nucleotides align to TRBD1. Trimming at V came to 2 bases and at J to 7 bases, leaving 11 bases not matched to a gene. Per germline, CDR1 SGHTA and CDR2 FQGNSA. The CDR3 is 17 residues long. CDR3 sequence (DNA): TGTGCCAGCAGCTTACCAACGACAGGGGGCTTGGGGCAGCCCCAGCATTTT. Its protein product is CASSLPTTGGLGQPQHF.

The chain carries TRBV29-1 and TRBJ2-3; unclear D gene. V lost 6 bases and J 1 base, leaving 11 bases between the germline ends. The germline V gene has CDR1 SQVTM and CDR2 ANQGSEA. The CDR3 sequence is 13 residues long. Here the CDR3 DNA reads TGCAGCGTAATTCCGAGCGGCACAGATACGCAGTATTTT. It yields the protein CSVIPSGTDTQYF.

The J gene is TRBJ1-4, the V gene TRBV2; 7 positions agree with TRBD1. This CDR3 region has 15 residues. Germline lookup yields CDR1 SNHLY and CDR2 FYNNEI. The V segment lost 3 bases and the J segment 4 bases; nucleotides outside the gene matches: 5. The CDR3 protein is CASSDSGGSNEKLFF. In nucleotides, the CDR3 is TGTGCCAGCAGTGATTCAGGGGGAAGTAATGAAAAACTGTTTTTT.

The V and J genes are TRBV7-8 and TRBJ2-5; D gene ambiguous. Germline V gives CDR1 SGHVS, CDR2 FQNEAQ. The CDR3 has 15 amino acids. Trimming cost V 0 bases and J 0 bases, with 8 bases left between them. CDR3 protein: CASSLARPYQETQYF. The CDR3 nucleotides are TGTGCCAGCAGCTTAGCGCGGCCGTACCAAGAGACCCAGTACTTC.

The rearrangement uses TRBV20-1 and TRBJ2-7; 9 positions match TRBD2. The CDR3 spans 16 residues. In germline, CDR1 is DFQATT, CDR2 SNEGSKA (reference sequence). With 0 bases clipped from V and 7 bases from J, the junction kept 13 bases outside the gene matches. This chain's CDR3 is CSARDEVASGVLEQYV. The CDR3 DNA sequence: TGCAGTGCTAGAGATGAGGTCGCTAGCGGGGTTTTAGAGCAGTACGTC.

The chain links TRBV27 to TRBJ2-7; 11 bases agree with TRBD1. Germline CDR1 is MNHEY and CDR2 is SMNVEV (reference sequence). V was pared by 7 bases and J by 3 bases, with 8 bases of the junction left unmatched. This CDR3 has 15 residues. CDR3 nucleotides: TGTGCCAGCAAGACGCCGGGACAGGGGGTCTACGAGCAGTACGTC. Protein sequence: CASKTPGQGVYEQYV.

At least ten counts were recorded for this clonotype. J is TRBJ2-3 and V is TRBV5-1, with D tentatively TRBD2 (5 bases). CDR3 size: 15 residues. Germline-derived CDR1 and CDR2 are SGHRS and YFSETQ. V lost 4 bases to trimming and J lost 4 bases, with 16 bases between them. CDR3 DNA sequence: TGCGCCAGCAGCAAGGACTCCCACCCGTCAGATACGCAGTATTTT. It codes for CASSKDSHPSDTQYF.

This clonotype has more than one count but fewer than ten. V usage is TRBV9 and J usage is TRBJ1-1; D unclear. There are 14 residues in the CDR3. V gave up 4 bases and J gave up 2 bases, with 12 bases separating them. Germline V lookup: CDR1 SGDLS, CDR2 YYNGEE. DNA of the CDR3: TGTGCCAGCAGCAAAAGGTCGGGAAACACTGAAGCTTTCTTT. Translation gives CASSKRSGNTEAFF.

This clonotype was found a few times. This chain joins TRBV18 and TRBJ2-2, with 9 bases that match TRBD1. This CDR3 is 16 amino acids long. Germline V gene data show CDR1 as KGHSH and CDR2 as LQKENI. The junction had 8 bases not matched to a gene; V was cut back by 3 bases and J by 6 bases. CDR3 DNA sequence: TGTGCCAGCTCACCCATTGGACAGGGGCGCGCCGGGGAGCTGTTTTTT. This codes for CASSPIGQGRAGELFF.

At least ten counts were recorded for this clonotype. The chain couples TRBV3-1 to TRBJ1-2; unclear D gene. This CDR3 is built from 13 residues. CDR1 LGHDT and CDR2 YNNKEL come from the germline V gene (reference sequence). V shed 1 base and J shed 4 bases, with 7 bases lying between them. CDR3 DNA: TGTGCCAGCAGCCAAGGAAGAGGCTATGGCTACACCTTC. Its translation: CASSQGRGYGYTF.